This T cell receptor (beta chain) was profiled in a study of graft-versus-host responses after intestinal transplantation (dated by TCRdb to the early 2020s). In the study overall: The transplants that recipients got were multivisceral, liver-intestinal, or isolated intestinal. Every recipient was given anti-thymocyte globulin induction, followed by 2 to 4 years of maintenance tacrolimus and steroids. Graft-versus-host and host-versus-graft alloreactive T cell clones were tracked in the graft, circulation and bone marrow after intestinal transplantation using bulk TCR-beta CDR3 sequencing. To identify alloreactive clones, pre-transplant mixed lymphocyte reaction products were sequenced and then compared with unstimulated pre-transplant donor and recipient T cells. The cohort enrolled about two dozen intestinal transplant recipients including one retransplant, and a few patients lacking pretransplant specimens were excluded. Donor T cell macrochimerism was defined as a peak of at least 4% donor T cells among recipient peripheral blood mononuclear cells. Rather than going through the commercial service, samples from a few later patients were sequenced in-house on an Illumina MiSeq and processed with MiXCR.

Reading the label with the study, this specimen's time point is: cells obtained before transplantation from donor or recipient. In mixed lymphocyte reactions, around 200,000 CFSE-labeled pre-transplant responders were plated with around 200,000 irradiated violet-dye-labeled stimulators and cultured for 6 days. Proliferating CD3+CD4+CFSE-low and CD3+CD8+CFSE-low responder cells were FACS-sorted on a BD Influx sorter after the mixed lymphocyte reaction. The library relied on the immunoSEQ multiplex PCR assay. In most patients, genomic DNA was isolated using the Qiagen DNeasy Blood and Tissue Kit and sent frozen to Adaptive Biotechnologies for TCR sequencing. High-throughput TCR-beta CDR3 sequencing of genomic DNA from most patients was performed by Adaptive Biotechnologies. Per the original workflow: Adaptive's ImmunoSEQ software supplied the TCR sequencing data for around 19 patients, while MiXCR and VDJtools were used to process a few other patients. To correct CD4 versus CD8 sorting errors, any sequence found in both subsets at a frequency ratio below 5:1 was removed. CDR3 nucleotide sequences shared by donor and recipient were removed because the origin of these sequences could not be assigned. To be classed as alloreactive, a clone needed at least 2-fold expansion over unstimulated cells and a minimum CFSE-low frequency of 0.002% (template counts) or 0.001% (read counts). Clones were considered mappable if detected in sequenced pre-transplant spleen, lymph node, or MLR CFSE-low populations of the donor or recipient. The cumulative frequency of alloreactive clones was calculated as a percentage of all sequences, weighted by copy number. TCRdb stores this immuneACCESS table with in-frame sequences only. Part of the clones is absent; in the studies checked, under half of the shortfall reflects unresolved V genes, and no reason is known for the rest. That table is the source of V, J and clone size, and D and trimming were worked out from the DNA. The sample table records some 10,000 clones; under 40% of these occur just once. The ten largest clonotypes hold around 1.8% of the sample.

Summary of the overall study and its limitations: The relatively low number and heterogeneity of intestinal transplant patients limited the conclusions. In patients with donor T cell macrochimerism, the allografts had high GvH to HvG T cell clonal ratios. Early after transplant, peak levels of circulating GvH clones were found to be associated with declines in HvG clones. GvH clones were detected in recipient bone marrow, and some appeared earlier in ileal mucosa or blood, consistent with an intestinal mucosal origin.

This clone was picked up a small number of times. No much larger clonotype is one base removed from it; base qualities were not supplied. CDR1 and CDR2 are read off the germline V gene as MNHNS and SASEGT. Counted from cysteine to phenylalanine, this CDR3 has 11 amino acids. The retained sequence is limited to the CDR3, 33 bases, with the frame set at the first base. At the junction V is shortened by 8 bases and J by 1 base, with 5 bases in between. The sequences come from alloreactive CD4+ T cells from a mixed lymphocyte reaction culture, collected before transplantation. The sample's cell subset or site, from its label and the paper: CFSE-low proliferating T cells sorted from approximately 6-day pre-transplant mixed lymphocyte reaction (GvH or HvG direction). The rearranged chain carries TRBV6-1 and TRBJ1-2; the D gene is unclear. This TCR came from a human patient who was an organ donor for intestinal transplantation. For the CDR3, the sequence is CASQRNYGYTF. Read as DNA, the sequence is TGTGCCAGCCAGCGTAACTATGGCTACACCTTC.